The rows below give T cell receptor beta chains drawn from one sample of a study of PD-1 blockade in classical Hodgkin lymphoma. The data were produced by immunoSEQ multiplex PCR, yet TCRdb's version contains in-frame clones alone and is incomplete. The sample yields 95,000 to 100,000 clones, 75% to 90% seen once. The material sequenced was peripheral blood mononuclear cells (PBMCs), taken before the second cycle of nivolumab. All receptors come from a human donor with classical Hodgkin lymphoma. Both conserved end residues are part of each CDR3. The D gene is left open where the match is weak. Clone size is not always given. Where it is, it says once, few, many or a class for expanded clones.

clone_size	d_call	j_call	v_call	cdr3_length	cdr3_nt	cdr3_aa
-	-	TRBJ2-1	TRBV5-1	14	TGCGCCAGCAGCTTGGATCGGGGCTACAATGAGCAGTTCTTC	CASSLDRGYNEQFF
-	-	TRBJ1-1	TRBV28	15	TGTGCCAGCATGGGATTGCGGACGGAGGACACTGAAGCTTTCTTT	CASMGLRTEDTEAFF
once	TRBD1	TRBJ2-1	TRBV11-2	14	TGTGCCAGCAGCCAGACAGGGGCCAACAATGAGCAGTTCTTC	CASSQTGANNEQFF
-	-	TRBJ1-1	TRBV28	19	TGTGCCAGCAGTTCCACAAGGCTGAGTCGGGGGAGAATGAACACTGAAGCTTTCTTT	CASSSTRLSRGRMNTEAFF
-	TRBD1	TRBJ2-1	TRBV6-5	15	TGTGCCAGCACCGAGACAGGGAGCTCCTACAATGAGCAGTTCTTC	CASTETGSSYNEQFF
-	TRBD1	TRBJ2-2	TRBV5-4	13	TGTGCCAGCAGCATGAGGGGGCCCGGGGAGCTGTTTTTT	CASSMRGPGELFF
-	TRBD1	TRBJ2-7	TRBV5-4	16	TGCGCCAGCAGCCAGACCCCAGGGACAGGGGGAGACGAGCAGTACTTC	CASSQTPGTGGDEQYF
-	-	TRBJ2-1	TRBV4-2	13	TGTGCCAGCAGCCAAGACTGGGCTGGTGAGCAGTTCTTC	CASSQDWAGEQFF
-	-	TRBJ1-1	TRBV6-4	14	TGTGCCAGCAGTGACACGGATCGGGGCACTGAAGCTTTCTTT	CASSDTDRGTEAFF
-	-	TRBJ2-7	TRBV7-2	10	TGTGCCAGCAGCCTATACGAGCAGTACTTC	CASSLYEQYF
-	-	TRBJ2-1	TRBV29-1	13	TGCAGCGTTGTGGTGGGGGGCGGTATTGAGCAGTTCTTC	CSVVVGGGIEQFF
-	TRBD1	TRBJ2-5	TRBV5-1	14	TGCGCCAGCAGCTTGGGGGACAGCCCCGAGACCCAGTACTTC	CASSLGDSPETQYF
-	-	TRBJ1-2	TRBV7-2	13	TGTGCCAGCAGCTCCGGGTGGGGCTATGGCTACACCTTC	CASSSGWGYGYTF
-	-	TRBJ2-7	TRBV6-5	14	TGTGCCAGCAGCTTCTCCACAGGGCCCTACGAGCAGTACTTC	CASSFSTGPYEQYF
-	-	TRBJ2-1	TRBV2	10	TGTGCCAGCAGCGTTAATGAGCAGTTCTTC	CASSVNEQFF
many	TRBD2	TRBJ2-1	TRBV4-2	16	TGTGCCAGCAGCCAGGGTCCTAGCGGGGGGGCAGGTGAGCAGTTCTTC	CASSQGPSGGAGEQFF
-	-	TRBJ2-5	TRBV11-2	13	TGTGCCAGCACCCAAGATCAGACGGAGACCCAGTACTTC	CASTQDQTETQYF
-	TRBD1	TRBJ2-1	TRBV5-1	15	TGCGCCAGCAGCCCGGGACAGTGGAGTTCTAATGAGCAGTTCTTC	CASSPGQWSSNEQFF
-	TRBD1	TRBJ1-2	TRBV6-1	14	TGTGCCAGCAGTGACCGGGACAGCAACTATGGCTACACCTTC	CASSDRDSNYGYTF
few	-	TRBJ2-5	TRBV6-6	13	TGTGCCAGCAGTCCAACCGAGGCTGAGACCCAGTACTTC	CASSPTEAETQYF
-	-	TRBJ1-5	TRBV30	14	TGTGCCTGGAGTGTAGAGGCAAGAAGTCAGCCCCAGCATTTT	CAWSVEARSQPQHF
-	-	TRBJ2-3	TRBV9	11	TGTGCCAGCAGCGTAGCAGATACGCAGTATTTT	CASSVADTQYF
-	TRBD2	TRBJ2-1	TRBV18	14	TGTGCCAGCTTTCTTAGCGGGGGGGCGGATGAGCAGTTCTTC	CASFLSGGADEQFF
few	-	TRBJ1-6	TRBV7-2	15	TGTGCCAGCAGCTTTCGTGGGGGACCCAATTCACCCCTCCACTTT	CASSFRGGPNSPLHF
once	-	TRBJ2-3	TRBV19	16	TGTGCCAGTAAAAGAGGAGTTTTGGTGCGAACAGATACGCAGTATTTT	CASKRGVLVRTDTQYF
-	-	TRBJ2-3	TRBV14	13	TGTGCCAGCAGCCAAGACCCGGGGAATACGCAGTATTTT	CASSQDPGNTQYF
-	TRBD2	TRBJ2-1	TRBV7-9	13	TGTGCCAGCAGGTCCGGGGGGTTCAATGAGCAGTTCTTC	CASRSGGFNEQFF
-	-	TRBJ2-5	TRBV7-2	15	TGTGCCAGCAGCTCCGTGGGGGGCCTTGTAGAGACCCAGTACTTC	CASSSVGGLVETQYF